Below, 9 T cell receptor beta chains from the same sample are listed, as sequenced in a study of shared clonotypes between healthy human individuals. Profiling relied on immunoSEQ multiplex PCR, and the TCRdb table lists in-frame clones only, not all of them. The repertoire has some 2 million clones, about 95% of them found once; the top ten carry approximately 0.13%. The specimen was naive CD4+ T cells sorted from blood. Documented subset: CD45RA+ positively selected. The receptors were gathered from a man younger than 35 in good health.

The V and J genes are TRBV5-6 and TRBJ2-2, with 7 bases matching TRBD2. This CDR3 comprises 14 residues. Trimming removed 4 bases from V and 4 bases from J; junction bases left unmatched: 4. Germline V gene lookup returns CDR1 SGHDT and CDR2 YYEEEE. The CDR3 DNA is TGTGCCAGCAGCCTGCCGGGAGGCACCGGGGAGCTGTTTTTT. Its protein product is CASSLPGGTGELFF.

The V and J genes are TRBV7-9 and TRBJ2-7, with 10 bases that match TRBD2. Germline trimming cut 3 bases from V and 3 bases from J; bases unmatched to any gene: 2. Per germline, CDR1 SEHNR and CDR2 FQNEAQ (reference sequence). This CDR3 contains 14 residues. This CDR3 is CASSFSSGSYEQYF. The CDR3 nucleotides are TGTGCCAGCAGCTTTTCTAGCGGGAGCTACGAGCAGTACTTC.

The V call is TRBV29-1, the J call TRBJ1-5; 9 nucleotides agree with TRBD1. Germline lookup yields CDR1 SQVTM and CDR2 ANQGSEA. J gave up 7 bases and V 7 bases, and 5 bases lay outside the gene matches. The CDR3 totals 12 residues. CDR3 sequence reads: CSAMDRGQPQHF. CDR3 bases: TGCAGCGCCATGGACAGGGGACAGCCCCAGCATTTT.

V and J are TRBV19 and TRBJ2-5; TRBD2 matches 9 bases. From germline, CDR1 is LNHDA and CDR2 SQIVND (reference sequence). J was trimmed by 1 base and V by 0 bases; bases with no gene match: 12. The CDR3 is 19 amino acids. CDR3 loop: CASSIEAFLGAGGQETQYF. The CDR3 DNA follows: TGTGCCAGTAGTATAGAGGCCTTTCTAGGAGCGGGGGGCCAAGAGACCCAGTACTTC.

The CDR3 DNA follows: TGTGCCAGCAGTTACGACAGGGGCGGTGGCTACACCTTC. Encoded protein: CASSYDRGGGYTF. The chain couples TRBV6-5 to TRBJ1-2; the match to TRBD1 covers 8 bases. CDR3 length: 13 amino acids. CDR1 and CDR2 (germline): MNHEY, SVGAGI. Trimming at V came to 2 bases and at J to 7 bases, leaving 3 bases not matched to a gene.

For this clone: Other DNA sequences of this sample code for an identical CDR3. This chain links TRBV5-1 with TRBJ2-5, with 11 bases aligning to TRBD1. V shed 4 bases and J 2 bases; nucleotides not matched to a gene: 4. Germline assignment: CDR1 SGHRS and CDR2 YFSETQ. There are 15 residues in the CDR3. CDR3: CASSPGTGGQETQYF. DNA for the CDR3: TGCGCCAGCAGCCCCGGGACAGGGGGTCAAGAGACCCAGTACTTC. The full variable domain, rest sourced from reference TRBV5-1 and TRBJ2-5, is KAGVTQTPRYLIKTRGQQVTLSCSPISGHRSVSWYQQTPGQGLQFLFEYFSETQRNKGNFPGRFSGRQFSNSRSEMNVSTLELGDSALYLCASSPGTGGQETQYFGPGTRLLVL.

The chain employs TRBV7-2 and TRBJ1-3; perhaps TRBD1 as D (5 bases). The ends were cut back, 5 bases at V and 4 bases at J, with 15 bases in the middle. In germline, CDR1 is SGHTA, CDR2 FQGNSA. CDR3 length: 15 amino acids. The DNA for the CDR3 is TGTGCCAGCAGCAAGAGGGGTCCGGGGGGAAACACCATATATTTT. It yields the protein CASSKRGPGGNTIYF. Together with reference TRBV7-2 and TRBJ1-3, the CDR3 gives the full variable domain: GAGVSQSPSNKVTEKGKDVELRCDPISGHTALYWYRQSLGQGLEFLIYFQGNSAPDKSGLPSDRFSAERTGGSVSTLTIQRTQQEDSAVYLCASSKRGPGGNTIYFGEGSWLTVV.

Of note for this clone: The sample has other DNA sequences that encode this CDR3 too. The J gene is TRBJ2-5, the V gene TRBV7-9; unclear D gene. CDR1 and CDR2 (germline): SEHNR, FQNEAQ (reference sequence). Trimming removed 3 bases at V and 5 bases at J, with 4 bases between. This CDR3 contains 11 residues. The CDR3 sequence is CASSLQETQYF. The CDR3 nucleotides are TGTGCCAGCAGCTTGCAGGAGACCCAGTACTTC. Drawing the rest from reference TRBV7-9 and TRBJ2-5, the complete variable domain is DTGVSQNPRHKITKRGQNVTFRCDPISEHNRLYWYRQTLGQGPEFLTYFQNEAQLEKSRLLSDRFSAERPKGSFSTLEIQRTEQGDSAMYLCASSLQETQYFGPGTRLLVL.

CDR3 sequence: CASSPPVEMNTEAFF. The CDR3 DNA is TGTGCCAGCTCACCACCGGTAGAGATGAACACTGAAGCTTTCTTT. The chain uses TRBV18 and TRBJ1-1; unclear D gene. CDR3 length: 15 amino acids. V shed 0 bases and J shed 0 bases, with 8 bases lying between them. Germline CDR1 and CDR2: KGHSH and LQKENI.